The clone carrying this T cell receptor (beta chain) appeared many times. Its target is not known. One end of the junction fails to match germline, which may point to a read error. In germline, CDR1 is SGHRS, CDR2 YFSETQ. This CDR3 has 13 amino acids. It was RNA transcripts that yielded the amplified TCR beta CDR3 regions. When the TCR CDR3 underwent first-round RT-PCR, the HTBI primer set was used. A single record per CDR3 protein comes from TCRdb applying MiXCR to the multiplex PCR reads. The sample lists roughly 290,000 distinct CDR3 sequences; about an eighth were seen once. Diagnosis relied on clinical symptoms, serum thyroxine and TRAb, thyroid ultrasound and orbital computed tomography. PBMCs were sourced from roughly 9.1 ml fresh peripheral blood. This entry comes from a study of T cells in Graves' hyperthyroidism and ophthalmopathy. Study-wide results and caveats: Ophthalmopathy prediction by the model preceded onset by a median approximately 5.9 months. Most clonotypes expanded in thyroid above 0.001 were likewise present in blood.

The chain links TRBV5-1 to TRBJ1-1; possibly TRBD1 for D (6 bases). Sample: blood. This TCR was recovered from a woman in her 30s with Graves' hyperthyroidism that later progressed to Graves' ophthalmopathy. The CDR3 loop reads CASSLTGDTEAFF. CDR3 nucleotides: TGTGCCAGCAGCTTGACAGGAGACACTGAAGCTTTCTTT.